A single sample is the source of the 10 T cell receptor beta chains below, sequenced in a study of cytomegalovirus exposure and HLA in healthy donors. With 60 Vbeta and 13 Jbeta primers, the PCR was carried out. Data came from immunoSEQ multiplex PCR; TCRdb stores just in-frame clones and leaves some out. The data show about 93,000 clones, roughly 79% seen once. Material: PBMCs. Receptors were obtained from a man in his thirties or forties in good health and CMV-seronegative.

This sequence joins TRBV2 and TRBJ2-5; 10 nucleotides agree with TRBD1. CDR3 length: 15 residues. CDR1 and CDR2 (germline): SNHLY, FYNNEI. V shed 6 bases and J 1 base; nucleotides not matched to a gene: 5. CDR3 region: CASRPGQGLQETQYF. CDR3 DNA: TGTGCCAGCAGACCGGGACAGGGGCTCCAAGAGACCCAGTACTTC.

The CDR3 DNA follows: TGCGCCAGCAGCCAAGATGGGACTAGCGGGATCGCAGATACGCAGTATTTT. Protein product: CASSQDGTSGIADTQYF. The chain combines TRBV4-1 with TRBJ2-3; TRBD2 agrees at 13 bases. This CDR3 is 17 amino acids long. The J segment lost 4 bases and the V segment lost 0 bases, leaving 4 bases of the junction unmatched. Germline values: CDR1 MGHRA, CDR2 YSYEKL.

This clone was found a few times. CDR3 loop: CASSSDKKIGEQYF. CDR3 coding DNA: TGTGCCAGCAGTTCGGACAAAAAAATAGGAGAGCAGTACTTC. The chain recombines TRBV6-6 with TRBJ2-7, with D possibly TRBD1 on 5 matching bases. This CDR3 spans 14 amino acids. CDR1 MNHNY and CDR2 SVGAGI come from the germline V gene (reference sequence). Trimming left V 4 bases short and J 7 bases short, with 17 bases between.

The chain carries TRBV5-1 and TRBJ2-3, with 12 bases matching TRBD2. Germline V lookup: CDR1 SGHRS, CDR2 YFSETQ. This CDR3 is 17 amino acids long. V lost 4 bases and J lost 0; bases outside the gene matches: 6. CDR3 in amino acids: CASSVSGTSGSTDTQYF. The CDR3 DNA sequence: TGCGCCAGCAGCGTATCCGGGACTAGCGGGAGCACAGATACGCAGTATTTT.

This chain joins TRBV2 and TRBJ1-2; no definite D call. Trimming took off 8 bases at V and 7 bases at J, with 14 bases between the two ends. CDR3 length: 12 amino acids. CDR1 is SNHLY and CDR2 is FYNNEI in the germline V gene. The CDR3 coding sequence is TGTGCCAGCGGACTTCTTAGAGGTGGCTACACCTTC. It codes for CASGLLRGGYTF.

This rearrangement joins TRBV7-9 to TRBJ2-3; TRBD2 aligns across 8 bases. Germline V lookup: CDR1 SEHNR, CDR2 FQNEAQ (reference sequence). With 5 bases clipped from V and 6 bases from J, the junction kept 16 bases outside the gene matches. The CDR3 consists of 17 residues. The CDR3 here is CASSPPFRLANRDTQYF. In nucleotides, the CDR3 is TGTGCCAGCAGCCCCCCTTTCCGACTAGCGAATCGGGATACGCAGTATTTT.

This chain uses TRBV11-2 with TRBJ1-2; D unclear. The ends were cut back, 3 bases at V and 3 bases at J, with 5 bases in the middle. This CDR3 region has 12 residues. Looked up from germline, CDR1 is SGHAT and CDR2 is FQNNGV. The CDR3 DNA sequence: TGTGCCAGCAGCTTTGCGGACTATGGCTACACCTTC. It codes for CASSFADYGYTF.

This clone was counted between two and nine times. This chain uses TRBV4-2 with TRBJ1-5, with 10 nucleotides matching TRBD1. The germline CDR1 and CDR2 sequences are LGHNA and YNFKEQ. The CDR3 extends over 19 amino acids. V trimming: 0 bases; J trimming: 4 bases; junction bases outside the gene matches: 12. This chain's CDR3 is CASSQDLLSGTGENQPQHF. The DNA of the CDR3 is TGTGCCAGCAGCCAAGATCTCTTATCCGGGACAGGGGAAAATCAGCCCCAGCATTTT.

The CDR3: CASSFQTGVGYGYTF. The CDR3 DNA sequence: TGTGCCAGCAGCTTCCAGACGGGGGTTGGCTATGGCTACACCTTC. This sequence joins TRBV5-6 and TRBJ1-2; perhaps TRBD1 as D (5 bases). V lost 2 bases and J 4 bases, leaving 15 bases between the germline ends. The CDR3 covers 15 residues. CDR1 is SGHDT, CDR2 YYEEEE, per germline.

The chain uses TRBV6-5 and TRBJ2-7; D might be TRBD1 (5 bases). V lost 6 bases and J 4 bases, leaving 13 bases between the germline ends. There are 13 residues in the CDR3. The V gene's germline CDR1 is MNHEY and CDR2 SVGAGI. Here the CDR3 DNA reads TGTGCCAGCAGGGGGTCAGGGTCATACGAGCAGTACTTC. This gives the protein CASRGSGSYEQYF.